This T cell receptor beta chain was captured in a study of blood T cell repertoires in COVID-19. Trimming at V came to 8 bases and at J to 0 bases, leaving 3 bases not matched to a gene. The CDR3 is 14 residues long. Germline CDR1 KGHSH, CDR2 LQKENI. The authors' processing: Amplification of reference gene primers was used by the study to estimate nucleated cell counts. Method: immunoSEQ multiplex PCR; TCRdb's copy keeps in-frame clones and lacks some. D and trimming were read from the DNA, whereas the V and J calls and clone size are those reported in that table. The sample shows about 220,000 clones, under 90% of them seen only once.

The sequencing input was peripheral blood. This TCR was recovered from a young man with active or convalescent COVID-19. The chain is built from TRBV18 and TRBJ1-3, with 8 bases aligning to TRBD1. The CDR3 DNA reads TGTGCCAGCCAACAGGGGGTCTCTGGAAACACCATATATTTT. Translated: CASQQGVSGNTIYF.